The 8 T cell receptor beta chains in this list originate from one sample, sequenced in a study of neurological immune-mediated disorders. Regarding time point: longitudinal time-point 1 (baseline). One entry per CDR3 protein results from TCRdb running MiXCR on the 5' RACE reads. This table has 60,000 to 90,000 distinct CDR3 sequences, 10% appearing once. The specimen was PBMCs. The receptors were gathered from a young man in good health.

This clonotype was observed at least ten times. The J gene is TRBJ1-1, the V gene TRBV12-3 or TRBV12-4; D may be TRBD1 (5 bases). The CDR3 loop spans 14 amino acids. V lost 4 bases and J lost 0, with 9 bases in between. The CDR3, as DNA: TGTGCCAGCAGTTCCGGACAATTGAACACTGAAGCTTTCTTT. Translated, it gives CASSSGQLNTEAFF.

At least ten counts were recorded for this clonotype. The genes are TRBV6-2 or TRBV6-3 and TRBJ2-7; TRBD1 matches 9 bases. With V trimmed by 8 bases and J by 5 bases, 13 bases remained unmatched. The CDR3 has 15 residues. Germline V gene data show CDR1 as MNHEY and CDR2 as SVGEGT. The CDR3 spells CASAGGTGFSHEQYF. For the CDR3, the DNA is TGTGCCAGCGCAGGGGGGACAGGGTTTTCCCACGAGCAGTACTTC.

This clonotype was counted at least ten times. The genes are TRBV20-1 and TRBJ2-3, with TRBD1 matching 7 bases. This CDR3 is built from 13 residues. Germline V gives CDR1 DFQATT, CDR2 SNEGSKA (reference sequence). With 2 bases clipped from V and 6 bases from J, the junction kept 5 bases outside the gene matches. CDR3 sequence (DNA): TGCAGTGCTAGACGTGCAGGGGGTGATACGCAGTATTTT. As protein: CSARRAGGDTQYF.

This clonotype was observed many times. The rearrangement uses TRBV12-3 or TRBV12-4 and TRBJ2-7; 9 positions agree with TRBD2. The V segment lost 6 bases and the J segment 5 bases; nucleotides outside the gene matches: 2. The CDR3 contains 12 residues. The CDR3 protein is CASRGGGDEQYF. As DNA, the CDR3 is TGTGCCAGCAGAGGCGGGGGGGACGAGCAGTACTTC.

V usage is TRBV6-6 and J usage is TRBJ2-1; D is ambiguous. This CDR3 region has 14 residues. Between the trimmed V and J ends, which lost 10 bases and 7 bases, there was a span of 20 bases. The V gene's germline CDR1 is MNHNY and CDR2 SVGAGI (reference sequence). The CDR3 nucleotides read TGTGCCATCCGCGAGGACGATATGCTGAATGAGCAGTTCTTC. It codes for CAIREDDMLNEQFF.

This clonotype was recorded at least ten times. CDR3 nucleotides: TGCGCCAGCAGGCCCGCAGGGTCAACCTACGAGCAGTACTTC. Translation: CASRPAGSTYEQYF. The chain couples TRBV5-1 to TRBJ2-7; tentative D call: TRBD1 (5 bases). Germline V CDR1 and CDR2: SGHRS, YFSETQ. The V end was cut by 5 bases, the J end by 2 bases, with 14 bases between. This CDR3 has 14 residues.

This clonotype was counted at least ten times. CDR3 bases: TGTGCCAGCAGCTGGACAGGCGGGGGTATCGAAGCTTTCTTT. As protein: CASSWTGGGIEAFF. This chain connects TRBV12-3 or TRBV12-4 to TRBJ1-1, with TRBD1 matching 7 bases. V dropped 6 bases and J dropped 8; count of bases not matched to a gene: 12. The CDR3 has 14 residues.

This clonotype was counted at least ten times. The CDR3 spells CASSYAIEEGEQYF. The DNA for the CDR3 is TGTGCCAGCAGTTACGCGATAGAAGAAGGCGAGCAGTACTTC. The V and J genes are TRBV6-6 and TRBJ2-7, with D uncertain. Germline CDR1 MNHNY, CDR2 SVGAGI (reference sequence). V was trimmed by 2 bases and J by 6 bases, leaving 14 bases between them. The CDR3 length is 14 residues.